This T cell receptor beta chain originates from a study of CXCR3-negative and CXCR3-positive naive CD8 T cells. Study results and caveats: More hydrophobic TRB CDR3s were found in CXCR3-positive naive cells than in CXCR3-negative naive cells.

The CDR3 spans 13 residues. CDR1 KGHDR and CDR2 SFDVKD come from the germline V gene. Every subset of CD8+ T cells was sorted in triplicate at 250,000 to 350,000 cells each. Phenotypically, naive CD8+ T cells corresponded to CD45RO-CCR7+CD27+CD95-. The TRB cDNA libraries were prepared by 5' RACE with UMI labels. Each CDR3 protein gets one entry in TCRdb, which reprocessed the 5' RACE reads and gives no DNA. Its clone listing holds more than 65,000 distinct CDR3 sequences. About this clonotype: Its antigen remains unidentified.

Sequencing used naive CXCR3- CD8+ T cells from blood. Subset reported: CD45RO-CCR7+CD27+CD95- naive CD8+ T cells lacking CXCR3 (TNR3-). The genes are TRBV24-1 and TRBJ2-1; as DNA is missing, the TRBD1 call by TCRdb cannot be tested. The TCR sequence derives from a human donor in good health. Some clones in this sample may be carry-over from other donors' samples. The CDR3 loop reads CATSDSGYNEQFF.